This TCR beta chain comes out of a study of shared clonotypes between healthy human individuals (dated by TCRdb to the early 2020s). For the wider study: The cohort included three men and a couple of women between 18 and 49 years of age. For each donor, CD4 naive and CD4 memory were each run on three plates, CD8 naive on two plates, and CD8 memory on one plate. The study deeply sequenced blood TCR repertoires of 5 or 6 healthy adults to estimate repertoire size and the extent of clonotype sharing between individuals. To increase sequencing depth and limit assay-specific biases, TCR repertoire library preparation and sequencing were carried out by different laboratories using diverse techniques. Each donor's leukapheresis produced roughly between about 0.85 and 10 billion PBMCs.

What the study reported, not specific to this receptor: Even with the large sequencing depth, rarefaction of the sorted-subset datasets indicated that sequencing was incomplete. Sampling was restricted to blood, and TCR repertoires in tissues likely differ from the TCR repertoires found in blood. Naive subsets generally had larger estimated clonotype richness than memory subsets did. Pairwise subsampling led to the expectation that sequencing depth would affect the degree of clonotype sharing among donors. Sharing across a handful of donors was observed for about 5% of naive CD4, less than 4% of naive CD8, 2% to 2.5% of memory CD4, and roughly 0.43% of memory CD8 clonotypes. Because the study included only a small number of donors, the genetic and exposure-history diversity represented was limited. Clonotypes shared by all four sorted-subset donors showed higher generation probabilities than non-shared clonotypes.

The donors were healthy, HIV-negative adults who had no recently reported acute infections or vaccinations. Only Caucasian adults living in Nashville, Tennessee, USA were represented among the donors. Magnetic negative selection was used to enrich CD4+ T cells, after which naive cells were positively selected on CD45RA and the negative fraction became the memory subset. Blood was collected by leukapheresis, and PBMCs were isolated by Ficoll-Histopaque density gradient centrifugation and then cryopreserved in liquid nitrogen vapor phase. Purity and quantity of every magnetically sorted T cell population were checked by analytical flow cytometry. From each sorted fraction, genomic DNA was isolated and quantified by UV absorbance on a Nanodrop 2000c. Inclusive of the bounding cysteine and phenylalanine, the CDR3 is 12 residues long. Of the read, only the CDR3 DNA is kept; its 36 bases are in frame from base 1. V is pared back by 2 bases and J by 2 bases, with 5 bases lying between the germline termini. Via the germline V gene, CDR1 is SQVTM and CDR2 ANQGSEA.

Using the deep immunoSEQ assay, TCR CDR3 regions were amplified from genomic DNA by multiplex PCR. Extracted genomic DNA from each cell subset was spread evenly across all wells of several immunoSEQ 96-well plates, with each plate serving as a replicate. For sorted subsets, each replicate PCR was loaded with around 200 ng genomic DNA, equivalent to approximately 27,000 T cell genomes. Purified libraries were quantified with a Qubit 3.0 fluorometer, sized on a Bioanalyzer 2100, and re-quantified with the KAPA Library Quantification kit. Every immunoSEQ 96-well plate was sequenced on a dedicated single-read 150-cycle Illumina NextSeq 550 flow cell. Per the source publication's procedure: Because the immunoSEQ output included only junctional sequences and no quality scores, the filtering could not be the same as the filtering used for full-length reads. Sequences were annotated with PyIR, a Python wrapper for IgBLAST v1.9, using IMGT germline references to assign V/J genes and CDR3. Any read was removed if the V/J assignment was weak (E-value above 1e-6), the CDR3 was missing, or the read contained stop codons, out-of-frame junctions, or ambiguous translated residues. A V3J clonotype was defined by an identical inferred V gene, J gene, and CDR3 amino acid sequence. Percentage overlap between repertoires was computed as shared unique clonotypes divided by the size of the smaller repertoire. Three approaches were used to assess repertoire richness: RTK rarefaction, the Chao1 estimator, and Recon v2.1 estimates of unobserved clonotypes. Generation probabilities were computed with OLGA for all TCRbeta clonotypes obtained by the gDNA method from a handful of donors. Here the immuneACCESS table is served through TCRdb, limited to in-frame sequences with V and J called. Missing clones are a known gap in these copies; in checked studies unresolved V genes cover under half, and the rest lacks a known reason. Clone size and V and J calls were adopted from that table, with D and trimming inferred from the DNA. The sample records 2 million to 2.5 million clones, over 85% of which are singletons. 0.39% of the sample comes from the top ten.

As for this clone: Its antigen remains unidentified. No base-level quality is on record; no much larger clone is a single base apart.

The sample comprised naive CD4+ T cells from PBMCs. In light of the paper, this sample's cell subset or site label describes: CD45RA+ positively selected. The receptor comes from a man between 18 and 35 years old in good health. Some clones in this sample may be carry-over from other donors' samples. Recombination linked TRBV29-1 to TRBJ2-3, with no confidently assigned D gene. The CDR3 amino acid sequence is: CSVEQLTDTQYF. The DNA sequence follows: TGCAGCGTTGAACAGCTCACAGATACGCAGTATTTT.